Listed here is a single T cell receptor (beta chain). V lost 2 bases, J lost 6 bases, and 11 bases lay in between. The CDR3 has 13 residues. CDR1 and CDR2 from the germline V gene are SGHRS and YFSETQ. This entry belongs to a study of metastatic and nonmetastatic thyroid tumors. TCRdb redid the clone calls on the PCR reads using MiXCR. The data show about 35,000 clones, approximately 32% seen once. Thyroid surgery had not been preceded by any treatment in any patient. Material for sequencing was blood. This TCR was sampled from a female donor with papillary thyroid cancer or a benign thyroid nodule (not recorded which). Some clones in this sample may be carry-over from other donors' samples. The rearrangement links TRBV5-1 to TRBJ1-2, with a possible D match to TRBD1 (6 bases). The CDR3 bases are TGCGCCAGCAGCTTTTCGGAGGGGGATGGCTACACCTTC. Protein sequence: CASSFSEGDGYTF.